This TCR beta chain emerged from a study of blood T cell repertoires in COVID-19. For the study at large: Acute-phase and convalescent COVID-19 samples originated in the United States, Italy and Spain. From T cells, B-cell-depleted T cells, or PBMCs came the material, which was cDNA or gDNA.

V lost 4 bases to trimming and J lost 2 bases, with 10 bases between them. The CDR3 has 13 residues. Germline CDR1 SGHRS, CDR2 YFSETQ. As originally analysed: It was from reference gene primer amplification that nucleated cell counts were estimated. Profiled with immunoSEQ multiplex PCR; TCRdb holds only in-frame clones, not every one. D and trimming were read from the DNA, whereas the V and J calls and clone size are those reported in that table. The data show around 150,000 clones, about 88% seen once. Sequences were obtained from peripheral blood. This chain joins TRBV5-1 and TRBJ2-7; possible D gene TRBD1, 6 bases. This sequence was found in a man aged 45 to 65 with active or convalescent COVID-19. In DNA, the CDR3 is TGCGCCAGCAGCCGGGACAAAGCCTACGAGCAGTACTTC. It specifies CASSRDKAYEQYF.